The clone carrying this T cell receptor (beta chain) was observed many times. Its target is unknown. The data were taken from a study of T cells in Graves' hyperthyroidism and ophthalmopathy. Findings and limits, study-wide: Blood shared most expanded thyroid clonotypes above 0.001. In simple terms, a model built on 13 V-J features told ophthalmopathy apart from stable hyperthyroidism.

Trimming cost V 4 bases and J 7 bases, with 11 bases left between them. The CDR3 sequence is 13 residues long. The germline gives CDR1 SNHLY, CDR2 FYNNEI. Researchers took RNA transcripts and amplified the TCR beta CDR3 regions from them. An initial round of RT-PCR targeting the TCR CDR3 relied on the HTBI primer set. MiXCR was run by TCRdb on the multiplex PCR reads, yielding one entry per CDR3 protein. The top ten clones hold roughly 3.3% of a sample with hundreds of thousands of distinct CDR3 sequences, 16% of them seen once. Pregnant or lactating patients were excluded, as were those with uncontrolled infection or other autoimmune disease.

The chain has TRBV2 and TRBJ1-5; D unclear. Sequencing was done on a sample of blood. This receptor was taken from a woman in her 40s with Graves' ophthalmopathy. CDR3 in DNA: TGTGCCAGCAGTGGTCTTAGGGTGCAGCCCCAGCATTTT. Translated, it gives CASSGLRVQPQHF.